These 14 T cell receptor beta chains were all obtained from the same sample, sequenced in a study of blood T cell repertoires in COVID-19. TCRdb keeps only in-frame clones here, not all; method: immunoSEQ multiplex PCR. The table has approximately 300,000 clones, 85% to 90% seen once. The sample consisted of PBMCs or T cells enriched from blood (not recorded which). All receptors derive from a woman aged 18-29 years who had recovered from COVID-19.

The V call is TRBV18, the J call TRBJ2-1; 7 nucleotides line up with TRBD1. CDR1 KGHSH and CDR2 LQKENI come from the germline V gene. CDR3 length: 14 amino acids. The trim removed 3 bases at V and 4 bases at J, leaving 3 bases unmatched. The CDR3 bases are TGTGCCAGCTCACCCTCGACAGGGTACAATGAGCAGTTCTTC. Translated, it gives CASSPSTGYNEQFF. The whole variable domain, filled in from reference TRBV18 and TRBJ2-1, reads NAGVMQNPRHLVRRRGQEARLRCSPMKGHSHVYWYRQLPEEGLKFMVYLQKENIIDESGMPKERFSAEFPKEGPSILRIQQVVRGDSAAYFCASSPSTGYNEQFFGPGTRLTVL.

The chain employs TRBV12-5 and TRBJ2-2; D unresolved. This CDR3 comprises 14 residues. Germline V gives CDR1 LGHNT, CDR2 FRNRAP. Trimming stripped 2 bases from V and 5 bases from J, with 9 bases between. The CDR3 spells CASGLYGRTGELFF. The CDR3 bases are TGTGCTAGTGGTTTGTACGGTCGGACCGGGGAGCTGTTTTTT.

CDR3 DNA: TGTGCCAGTAGTAGAGGAAGTTCGACCGGGGAGCTGTTTTTT. This gives the protein CASSRGSSTGELFF. This chain connects TRBV19 to TRBJ2-2, with D unclear. V dropped 4 bases and J dropped 5 bases, with 11 bases sitting between them. The V gene's germline CDR1 is LNHDA and CDR2 SQIVND (reference sequence). The CDR3 has 14 amino acids.

V usage is TRBV9 and J usage is TRBJ1-4; tentative D call: TRBD1 (5 bases). Germline V lookup: CDR1 SGDLS, CDR2 YYNGEE. The CDR3 is 15 residues long. V was shortened by 0 bases and J by 5 bases, with 11 bases between the two germline ends. For the CDR3, the DNA is TGTGCCAGCAGCGTAGGGGGCAGGCCGAATGAAAAACTGTTTTTT. It encodes CASSVGGRPNEKLFF.

This clone occurred a few times. V usage is TRBV6-4 and J usage is TRBJ1-2; maybe TRBD1 (5 bases). The CDR3 contains 13 residues. Trimming shortened V by 8 bases and J by 6 bases, and 16 bases separated the two germline ends. The germline V gene has CDR1 MRHNA and CDR2 SNTAGT. The DNA of the CDR3 is TGTGCCAGCCCGCGGGGGGAAAAAGATGGCTACACCTTC. Translated, it gives CASPRGEKDGYTF.

The chain is built from TRBV29-1 and TRBJ1-2; a possible D gene is TRBD1 (6 bases). CDR3 size: 14 residues. CDR1 is SQVTM, CDR2 ANQGSEA, per germline. V lost 0 bases, J lost 4 bases, and 12 bases lay in between. This CDR3 is CSVEDYRVRYGYTF. CDR3 bases: TGCAGCGTTGAAGATTACAGGGTTCGCTATGGCTACACCTTC.

The chain carries TRBV29-1 and TRBJ2-2; TRBD1 matches at 9 bases. The J segment lost 5 bases and the V segment lost 6 bases, leaving 7 bases of the junction unmatched. Germline V gene data show CDR1 as SQVTM and CDR2 as ANQGSEA. The CDR3 is made up of 14 amino acids. This CDR3 reads CSVETGGTTGELFF. The CDR3 nucleotides are TGCAGCGTGGAGACAGGGGGAACGACCGGGGAGCTGTTTTTT.

V is TRBV7-9 and J is TRBJ1-3; 7 positions match TRBD1. CDR1 is SEHNR, CDR2 FQNEAQ, per germline (reference sequence). The CDR3 runs to 16 residues. V shed 2 bases and J 0 bases; nucleotides not matched to a gene: 4. CDR3 nucleotide sequence: TGTGCCAGCAGCTTAAAGGGACAGAACTCTGGAAACACCATATATTTT. Protein: CASSLKGQNSGNTIYF.

The J gene is TRBJ2-7, the V gene TRBV10-3; D may be TRBD2 (5 bases). Germline V gene data show CDR1 as ENHRY and CDR2 as SYGVKD. The length of the CDR3 is 14 residues. V lost 6 bases, J lost 5 bases, and 17 bases lay in between. CDR3 sequence reads: CAISTGPEGDEQYF. The CDR3 DNA is TGTGCCATCAGCACGGGCCCCGAGGGCGACGAGCAGTACTTC.

The rearrangement links TRBV28 to TRBJ1-6; 10 nucleotides agree with TRBD1. CDR1 and CDR2 from the germline V gene are MDHEN and SYDVKM. The CDR3 is made up of 16 amino acids. J gave up 10 bases and V 3 bases, and 9 bases lay outside the gene matches. The DNA of the CDR3 is TGTGCCAGCAGTTTCCTGGGACAGGGGATTGGATCACCCCTCCACTTT. Its protein is CASSFLGQGIGSPLHF.

The chain carries TRBV5-1 and TRBJ1-4; the D gene is possibly TRBD1 (6 bases). V gave up 4 bases and J gave up 8 bases, with 15 bases separating them. This CDR3 is built from 14 residues. From germline, CDR1 is SGHRS and CDR2 YFSETQ. CDR3 sequence: CASSLDSGGEKLFF. DNA for the CDR3: TGCGCCAGCAGCCTGGACAGTGGAGGGGAAAAACTGTTTTTT.

This chain links TRBV5-1 with TRBJ2-7; 9 bases match TRBD1. Germline V gene sequence: CDR1 SGHRS, CDR2 YFSETQ. The CDR3 runs to 15 residues. Trimming at V came to 4 bases and at J to 4 bases, leaving 9 bases not matched to a gene. The CDR3 DNA is TGCGCCAGCAGCATGACAGGGGGTGTACCTTACGAGCAGTACTTC. Amino acids: CASSMTGGVPYEQYF.

The chain employs TRBV7-8 and TRBJ1-6; 7 bases map to TRBD1. Unmatched junction bases numbered 5, after V lost 4 bases and J lost 5 bases. The CDR3 length is 15 residues. Germline CDR1 SGHVS, CDR2 FQNEAQ. The CDR3 nucleotides are TGTGCCAGCAGCTCCTCGACAGGGCATAATTCACCCCTCCACTTT. Translation gives CASSSSTGHNSPLHF. The full variable domain, with the rest looked up from reference TRBV7-8 and TRBJ1-6, is GAGVSQSPRYKVAKRGQDVALRCDPISGHVSLFWYQQALGQGPEFLTYFQNEAQLDKSGLPSDRFFAERPEGSVSTLKIQRTQQEDSAVYLCASSSSTGHNSPLHFGNGTRLTVT.

The chain recombines TRBV19 with TRBJ1-5, with a tentative D call TRBD1 (6 bases). Germline loops: CDR1 LNHDA, CDR2 SQIVND (reference sequence). The length of the CDR3 is 14 residues. The V end lost 5 bases, the J end lost 2 bases, and 10 bases lay between the germline ends. The DNA for the CDR3 is TGTGCCAGTAGTCCGTCAGGGGGCAATCAGCCCCAGCATTTT. Its protein product is CASSPSGGNQPQHF.